The present T cell receptor beta chain was sequenced within a study of T-cell reconstitution after alpha-beta-depleted transplantation in children. In the case of this clonotype: Its cognate antigen is unknown.

A library of TCRbeta sequences, prepared with unique molecular identifiers, was generated. TCRdb re-called the PCR reads with MiXCR, one entry per CDR3 protein. This sample carries about 210,000 distinct CDR3 sequences, approximately 17% of them seen once, and the ten largest clones take 43%. Trimming removed 7 bases at V and 8 bases at J, with 21 bases between. The germline V gene encodes CDR1 SEHNR and CDR2 FQNEAQ (reference sequence). The CDR3 contains 15 residues. Study findings and constraints: Reported findings indicate that, about two months after transplant, alpha-beta T cells came from several hundred expanded clones, which were derived from non-depleted graft cells. The main origin of T-cell counts and diversity one year after transplant was newly produced T cells.

The sample in question was PBMCs, mostly from graft donor cells, obtained 360 days after TCRalphabeta/CD19-depleted stem cell transplant. The sequence was obtained from a male patient aged 2-15 years who had a stem cell transplant for acute lymphoblastic leukemia, so the T cells may come from the graft donor. The chain recombines TRBV7-9 with TRBJ1-3, with TRBD1 as a possible D gene (5 bases). The CDR3 sequence: CASTGPGLVRHTIYF. CDR3 DNA sequence: TGTGCCAGCACCGGACCGGGACTGGTGCGGCACACCATATATTTT.